These 9 T cell receptor beta chains were sequenced from one sample in a study of cytomegalovirus exposure and HLA in healthy donors. Primers included in the PCR were 60 Vbeta and 13 Jbeta primers. The method was immunoSEQ multiplex PCR; TCRdb's version includes in-frame clones alone and lacks a portion of them. The profile shows around 130,000 clones, roughly four fifths of them singletons. Sequenced sample: PBMCs. The receptors come from a woman between 18 and 29 years old in good health and CMV-seronegative.

The chain employs TRBV27 and TRBJ2-7, with D hard to call. Trimming took 0 bases from V and 2 from J, leaving 8 bases between them. The CDR3 contains 14 residues. Germline V lookup: CDR1 MNHEY, CDR2 SMNVEV (reference sequence). CDR3 sequence (DNA): TGTGCCAGCAGTTTATCGGCCGTTACCTACGAGCAGTACTTC. Amino acids: CASSLSAVTYEQYF.

This clone was picked up one time. V usage is TRBV10-3 and J usage is TRBJ2-1; TRBD1 matches 7 bases. Germline V gene sequence: CDR1 ENHRY, CDR2 SYGVKD. J lost 7 bases, V lost 3 bases, and 12 bases had no gene match. The CDR3 has 16 residues. The CDR3 is CAISDEGARPENEQFF. CDR3 DNA: TGTGCCATCAGTGACGAGGGGGCGCGACCCGAGAATGAGCAGTTCTTC.

V is TRBV6-5 and J is TRBJ1-2; TRBD1 might be the D (6 bases). The ends were cut back, 6 bases at V and 0 bases at J, with 11 bases in the middle. The germline CDR1 and CDR2 sequences are MNHEY and SVGAGI. The CDR3 has 14 residues. The CDR3 DNA reads as TGTGCCAGCAGGCGAGGGACATCTAACTATGGCTACACCTTC. The encoded protein is CASRRGTSNYGYTF.

CDR3 nucleotides: TGTGCCCGGAAGCAGGACTACGAGCAGTACTTC. Translating it yields CARKQDYEQYF. This chain links TRBV19 with TRBJ2-7; D not certain. V lost 11 bases, J lost 3 bases, and 11 bases lay in between. Germline lookup yields CDR1 LNHDA and CDR2 SQIVND (reference sequence). The CDR3 runs 11 residues.

A few counts support this clone. The V gene is TRBV29-1, the J gene TRBJ2-7; D is possibly TRBD1 (6 bases). The CDR3 length is 12 residues. Trimming shortened V by 8 bases and J by 3 bases, and 14 bases separated the two germline ends. Germline V gene sequence: CDR1 SQVTM, CDR2 ANQGSEA. The CDR3 sequence: CSFGSGDYEQYF. The DNA for the CDR3 is TGCAGCTTCGGATCAGGGGACTACGAGCAGTACTTC.

The rearrangement uses TRBV7-9 and TRBJ1-2; 8 nucleotides agree with TRBD1. CDR1 SEHNR and CDR2 FQNEAQ come from the germline V gene (reference sequence). CDR3 length equals 11 residues. The CDR3 DNA sequence: TGTGTACTGACAGGGGTCTATGGCTACACCTTC. It translates to CVLTGVYGYTF.

A note on this clone: Within the sample, other DNA sequences also encode this same CDR3. The rearrangement uses TRBV27 and TRBJ1-1, with no clear D. Germline CDR1 MNHEY, CDR2 SMNVEV (reference sequence). Trimming cost V 4 bases and J 8 bases, with 14 bases left between them. The CDR3 is 13 amino acids. The CDR3 DNA reads as TGTGCCAGCAGTTACGCCCCAGTCACCGAAGCTTTCTTT. Translating gives CASSYAPVTEAFF.

V gene TRBV5-6 combines with J gene TRBJ1-4; D remains unclear. Germline V gives CDR1 SGHDT, CDR2 YYEEEE. Trimming left V 5 bases short and J 8 bases short, with 19 bases between. The CDR3 covers 15 residues. The DNA of the CDR3 is TGTGCCAGCAGTAGTCTCGGCAGGCGTGACGAAAAACTGTTTTTT. It specifies CASSSLGRRDEKLFF.

Only one count was recorded for this clone. V is TRBV5-6 and J is TRBJ2-7; 8 bases are a match to TRBD1. This CDR3 is built from 14 residues. V dropped 1 base and J dropped 3; count of bases not matched to a gene: 3. Germline V gene data show CDR1 as SGHDT and CDR2 as YYEEEE. The CDR3 DNA follows: TGTGCCAGCAGCTTGTCCAGGGGGCTCTACGAGCAGTACTTC. This encodes CASSLSRGLYEQYF.